The 24 T cell receptor beta chains presented below share a single source sample, sequenced in a study of prognosis after radiotherapy for stage I lung cancer. Two rounds of multiplex PCR amplified TCR beta CDR3 from genomic DNA. First-round PCR, the initial amplification, used primers specific to each TRBV and TRBJ gene. Each CDR3 protein gets one entry after TCRdb re-called the multiplex PCR reads with MiXCR. The sample consists of about 20,000 distinct CDR3 sequences, 40% of them appearing once. This specimen was PBMCs, taken before or after stereotactic body radiation therapy (not recorded which). These receptor sequences come from a donor at least 50 years old with non-small cell lung cancer.

This clonotype was picked up many times. The chain employs TRBV28 and TRBJ2-5; D ambiguous. This CDR3 is 12 amino acids long. Germline V gene sequence: CDR1 MDHEN, CDR2 SYDVKM. V dropped 2 bases and J dropped 7 bases, with 8 bases sitting between them. CDR3 DNA sequence: TGTGCCAGCAGTTTACCGATCGGGACCCAGTACTTC. Its protein product is CASSLPIGTQYF.

The chain couples TRBV28 to TRBJ1-6, with D perhaps TRBD1 (5 bases). The germline V gene has CDR1 MDHEN and CDR2 SYDVKM. The CDR3 has 15 amino acids. V lost 4 bases and J 3 bases, leaving 10 bases between the germline ends. This CDR3 is CASSSRGYYNSPLHF. CDR3 coding DNA: TGTGCCAGCAGTTCTAGGGGCTACTATAATTCACCCCTCCACTTT.

Many counts were recorded for this clonotype. This sequence joins TRBV24-1 and TRBJ1-2; 7 nucleotides align to TRBD1. V lost 4 bases and J lost 8; bases outside the gene matches: 15. The CDR3 length is 16 residues. CDR1 and CDR2 (germline): KGHDR, SFDVKD. In nucleotides, the CDR3 is TGTGCCACCAGTGACCCTCGACAGGGAAACCCGGGGGGCTACACCTTC. It translates to CATSDPRQGNPGGYTF.

This clonotype was observed at least ten times. CDR3 DNA sequence: TGTGCCAGCAGTTTTTCAGGGGAGACTCAGCCCCAGCATTTT. Translation: CASSFSGETQPQHF. The chain recombines TRBV28 with TRBJ1-5, with D perhaps matching TRBD1 (6 bases). V lost 3 bases, J lost 6 bases, and 12 bases lay in between. In germline, CDR1 is MDHEN, CDR2 SYDVKM. CDR3 length: 14 amino acids.

The chain is built from TRBV6-2 or TRBV6-3 and TRBJ2-1, with unresolved D. From germline, CDR1 is MNHEY and CDR2 SVGEGT. Trimming took off 6 bases at V and 5 bases at J, with 5 bases between the two ends. CDR3 length equals 11 residues. The CDR3: CASRFHNEQFF. In nucleotides, the CDR3 is TGTGCCAGCAGGTTTCACAATGAGCAGTTCTTC.

This clonotype appeared many times. This chain uses TRBV6-1 with TRBJ2-1; D perhaps matches TRBD2 (5 bases). Trimming left V 10 bases short and J 8 bases short, with 21 bases between. The CDR3 contains 14 residues. CDR1 and CDR2 from the germline V gene are MNHNS and SASEGT. The CDR3 bases are TGTGCCACCACTCCTAGGCGGGTGGCCGATGAGCAGTTCTTC. Translated: CATTPRRVADEQFF.

This clonotype showed up many times. The chain links TRBV18 to TRBJ1-3, with D unclear. Germline-derived CDR1 and CDR2 are KGHSH and LQKENI. The CDR3 is 15 amino acids. Trimming left V 0 bases short and J 0 bases short, with 6 bases between. The DNA for the CDR3 is TGTGCCAGCTCACCACCGGTTAGCTCTGGAAACACCATATATTTT. As protein: CASSPPVSSGNTIYF.

This clonotype was observed at least ten times. The chain has TRBV27 and TRBJ2-2; D is undetermined. Germline assignment: CDR1 MNHEY and CDR2 SMNVEV (reference sequence). Trimming cost V 3 bases and J 6 bases, with 5 bases left between them. This CDR3 has 12 residues. CDR3: CASSLGPGELFF. DNA of the CDR3: TGTGCCAGCAGTTTGGGTCCCGGGGAGCTGTTTTTT.

Concerning this clonotype: A read error is likely, as this CDR3 ends without the conserved phenylalanine or tryptophan. CDR3 bases: TGTGCCAGCAGCCGAACAGGGTCTGGGGCCAACGTCCTGACTTCA. Translated: CASSRTGSGANVLTS. V and J are TRBV11-3 and TRBJ2-6; D might be TRBD1 (6 bases). Germline V gene data show CDR1 as SGHNT and CDR2 as YENEEA. The CDR3 has 15 residues. V shed 5 bases and J shed 1 base, with 9 bases lying between them.

This clonotype was seen ten or more times. This chain uses TRBV15 with TRBJ2-3; 13 nucleotides align to TRBD2. Germline lookup yields CDR1 LNHNV and CDR2 YYDKDF (reference sequence). V was clipped by 0 bases and J by 0 bases; unmatched bases: 9. The CDR3 is made up of 20 amino acids. The CDR3 protein is CATSRDRVVLAGGSTDTQYF. CDR3 in DNA: TGTGCCACCAGCAGAGATCGGGTGGTACTAGCGGGAGGGAGCACAGATACGCAGTATTTT.

This clonotype was recorded at least ten times. V and J are TRBV19 and TRBJ1-1, with 8 bases that match TRBD1. Trimming cost V 6 bases and J 0 bases; bases outside gene matches: 6. CDR1 LNHDA and CDR2 SQIVND come from the germline V gene (reference sequence). This CDR3 comprises 15 residues. CDR3 loop: CASRAQGVLNTEAFF. The DNA for the CDR3 is TGTGCCAGTAGAGCACAGGGGGTCTTGAACACTGAAGCTTTCTTT.

This clonotype has at least ten counts. J is TRBJ1-1 and V is TRBV18; TRBD1 agrees at 7 bases. The junction had 5 bases not matched to a gene; V was cut back by 3 bases and J by 1 base. The CDR3 consists of 15 residues. Looked up from germline, CDR1 is KGHSH and CDR2 is LQKENI. Here the CDR3 DNA reads TGTGCCAGCTCACCGACACAGGGGCAGAACACTGAAGCTTTCTTT. Its translation: CASSPTQGQNTEAFF.

The V call is TRBV5-1, the J call TRBJ2-3; D is undetermined. CDR1 SGHRS and CDR2 YFSETQ come from the germline V gene. V was pared by 0 bases and J by 0 bases, with 17 bases between. The CDR3 has 18 amino acids. The CDR3 sequence is CASSLDVTKPTSTDTQYF. CDR3 DNA: TGCGCCAGCAGCTTGGACGTAACGAAGCCCACTAGCACAGATACGCAGTATTTT.

This clonotype was picked up many times. The chain combines TRBV12-3 or TRBV12-4 with TRBJ2-1; D is undetermined. The CDR3 is 14 residues long. Trimming left V 5 bases short and J 14 bases short, with 22 bases between. This CDR3 is CASSTTGRNSFKFF. The DNA of the CDR3 is TGTGCCAGCAGTACAACGGGTAGGAATAGCTTTAAGTTCTTC.

The chain couples TRBV20-1 to TRBJ2-5; D unclear. The germline V gene has CDR1 DFQATT and CDR2 SNEGSKA (reference sequence). The CDR3 loop spans 11 amino acids. Trimming pared 7 bases from V and 4 bases from J, leaving 10 bases between. The CDR3 DNA follows: TGCAGTGGTCATCGAGGAGAGACCCAGTACTTC. This codes for CSGHRGETQYF.

This clonotype was seen ten or more times. V usage is TRBV6-5 and J usage is TRBJ1-1, with D unclear. The CDR3 runs to 15 residues. V lost 4 bases and J lost 10, with 22 bases in between. CDR1 MNHEY and CDR2 SVGAGI come from the germline V gene. As DNA, the CDR3 is TGTGCCAGCAGTTCCCCGACGGTGGACTTTGGGAGAGCTTTCTTT. Amino acids: CASSSPTVDFGRAFF.

The V and J genes are TRBV19 and TRBJ2-7, with 10 bases aligning to TRBD1. The CDR3 has 16 amino acids. Germline V CDR1 and CDR2: LNHDA, SQIVND (reference sequence). V lost 3 bases to trimming and J lost 2 bases; unmatched junction nucleotides: 7. CDR3 protein: CASSMMGQGIAYEQYF. In DNA, the CDR3 is TGTGCCAGTAGTATGATGGGACAGGGGATTGCCTACGAGCAGTACTTC.

This clonotype was observed many times. The chain combines TRBV5-6 with TRBJ2-7; D gene ambiguous. The CDR3 consists of 14 residues. Germline V CDR1 and CDR2: SGHDT, YYEEEE. V was pared by 5 bases and J by 4 bases, with 16 bases between. CDR3 sequence (DNA): TGTGCCAGCAGAGGCGCCAGGCGATCATACGAGCAGTACTTC. Its protein product is CASRGARRSYEQYF.

Ten or more counts support this clonotype. The chain has TRBV4-1 and TRBJ2-7; TRBD2 agrees at 14 bases. V was pared by 4 bases and J by 9 bases, with 8 bases of the junction left unmatched. In germline, CDR1 is MGHRA, CDR2 YSYEKL. The CDR3 contains 15 residues. In nucleotides, the CDR3 is TGCGCCAGCAGCCCGAGGACTAGCGGGAGGCAGCGGCAGTACTTC. Amino acids: CASSPRTSGRQRQYF.

This clonotype appeared many times. The J gene is TRBJ2-2, the V gene TRBV2; D remains ambiguous. The CDR3 has 15 amino acids. Germline V gives CDR1 SNHLY, CDR2 FYNNEI. Deletions cut 1 base from V and 1 base from J, with 7 bases between. The CDR3 protein is CASSEGSGNTGELFF. The CDR3 DNA is TGTGCCAGCAGTGAAGGCTCAGGGAACACCGGGGAGCTGTTTTTT.

The chain links TRBV20-1 to TRBJ2-1, with 12 bases fitting TRBD2. There are 14 residues in the CDR3. V lost 5 bases, J lost 6 bases, and 5 bases stayed unmatched. Germline CDR1 is DFQATT and CDR2 is SNEGSKA (reference sequence). The CDR3 DNA follows: TGCAGTGCTCGTGGACTAGCGGGAATCAATGAGCAGTTCTTC. This encodes CSARGLAGINEQFF.

J is TRBJ1-4 and V is TRBV30; D perhaps matches TRBD1 (5 bases). Trimming removed 8 bases at V and 3 bases at J, with 13 bases between. This CDR3 is 13 amino acids long. The V gene's germline CDR1 is GTSNPN and CDR2 SVGIG (reference sequence). For the CDR3, the DNA is TGTGCCCCCATGCAGGGTTCTAATGAAAAACTGTTTTTT. Translation gives CAPMQGSNEKLFF.

This clonotype was counted ten times or more. The junction departs from germline at one end; a sequencing error may be responsible. The chain couples TRBV7-9 to TRBJ2-7; 9 bases agree with TRBD2. The CDR3 sequence is 13 residues long. Germline V CDR1 and CDR2: SEHNR, FQNEAQ (reference sequence). The CDR3 here is CASSLAGNYEQYF. CDR3 DNA sequence: TGTGCCAGCAGCCTAGCGGGGAACTACGAGCAGTACTTC.

A remark on this clonotype: A far larger clone is one nucleotide away, so this likely arose from a read error. This sequence joins TRBV6-4 and TRBJ2-7; D might be TRBD2 (5 bases). Germline loops: CDR1 MRHNA, CDR2 SNTAGT. The CDR3 totals 13 residues. Trimming shortened V by 5 bases and J by 6 bases, and 14 bases separated the two germline ends. The CDR3 is CASSSTRSREQYF. The CDR3 DNA follows: TGTGCCAGCAGTTCCACTAGGTCCCGCGAGCAGTACTTC.